This entry lists 9 T cell receptor beta chains sequenced from one sample in a study of control samples from healthy donors and cancer patients. Some clones are missing from TCRdb's copy, which holds only in-frame ones; the method was immunoSEQ multiplex PCR. The sample shows tens of thousands of clones, 94% of them seen only once. The specimen was blood. The receptors were gathered from a man aged 25-40 years in good health.

The rearrangement uses TRBV28 and TRBJ2-7; D unclear. The CDR3 extends over 12 amino acids. Germline CDR1 reads MDHEN; CDR2 reads SYDVKM. V lost 6 bases, J lost 6 bases, and 12 bases lay in between. CDR3 nucleotide sequence: TGTGCCAGCAGCTCCGACGACCGCGAGCAGTACTTC. Translating gives CASSSDDREQYF.

V is TRBV18 and J is TRBJ1-2; D gene unclear. Looked up from germline, CDR1 is KGHSH and CDR2 is LQKENI. The CDR3 loop spans 13 amino acids. Trimming removed 3 bases from V and 10 bases from J, with 15 bases in between. The DNA for the CDR3 is TGTGCCAGCTCACCGGGCGGGGTCGACCTCTACACCTTC. This gives the protein CASSPGGVDLYTF.

The CDR3 spells CASSPGGGRVTEAFF. CDR3 bases: TGTGCCAGCAGCCCCGGGGGGGGTCGGGTCACTGAAGCTTTCTTT. The chain is built from TRBV7-2 and TRBJ1-1; tentative D call: TRBD1 (5 bases). Germline V gene data show CDR1 as SGHTA and CDR2 as FQGNSA. Trimming took off 5 bases at V and 4 bases at J, with 17 bases between the two ends. The CDR3 has 15 amino acids.

The CDR3 loop reads CASSPGQGLAGELFF. The CDR3 DNA follows: TGTGCCAGCAGCCCTGGACAGGGTTTAGCCGGGGAGCTGTTTTTT. The chain is built from TRBV11-3 and TRBJ2-2, with TRBD1 matching over 8 bases. CDR3 length: 15 residues. With 5 bases clipped from V and 6 bases from J, the junction kept 8 bases outside the gene matches. CDR1 is SGHNT and CDR2 is YENEEA in the germline V gene.

J is TRBJ1-5 and V is TRBV10-1; D gene uncertain. CDR3 length: 17 residues. The V gene's germline CDR1 is WNHNN and CDR2 SYGVQD (reference sequence). Trimming removed 0 bases at V and 3 bases at J, with 15 bases between. The CDR3 is CASSESKPYLYNQPQHF. In DNA form, the CDR3 reads TGCGCCAGCAGTGAGTCCAAACCGTACCTATACAATCAGCCCCAGCATTTT.

The rearrangement uses TRBV19 and TRBJ2-1; D perhaps matches TRBD2 (6 bases). The CDR3 sequence is 11 residues long. V was clipped by 9 bases and J by 4 bases, with 7 bases between them. CDR1 is LNHDA and CDR2 is SQIVND in the germline V gene (reference sequence). This chain's CDR3 is CASREYNEQFF. CDR3 in DNA: TGTGCCAGCCGGGAGTACAATGAGCAGTTCTTC.

This chain links TRBV19 with TRBJ2-5; a possible D gene is TRBD1 (5 bases). With the DNA end fitting TRBJ2-7 better, the J assignment may be wrong. CDR1 is LNHDA and CDR2 is SQIVND in the germline V gene (reference sequence). This CDR3 region has 16 residues. CDR3: CASTSKRGGSLGEQYF. The CDR3 bases are TGTGCCAGTACCTCAAAAAGGGGCGGAAGTTTGGGCGAGCAGTACTTC.

The chain is built from TRBV28 and TRBJ1-1; TRBD1 matches 7 bases. Germline V gene sequence: CDR1 MDHEN, CDR2 SYDVKM. The CDR3 loop spans 14 amino acids. Trimming took 8 bases from V and 4 from J; bases not matched to a gene: 10. CDR3 DNA sequence: TGTGCCAGCCCAAGGGGGCGAGACGGCACTGAAGCTTTCTTT. Its translation: CASPRGRDGTEAFF.

J is TRBJ1-2 and V is TRBV11-2; unclear D gene. The V end lost 0 bases, the J end lost 2 bases, and 4 bases lay between the germline ends. The CDR3 spans 13 residues. The germline CDR1 and CDR2 sequences are SGHAT and FQNNGV. CDR3 DNA: TGTGCCAGCAGCTTAGATCGAAACTATGGCTACACCTTC. It encodes CASSLDRNYGYTF.